The 3 T cell receptor beta chains listed next were all sequenced from one sample in a study of human T cells and chemical hapten exposure. Time point noted: patch test 2, 6 weeks after DPC sensitization. Treatment noted: therapeutic diphenylcyclopropenone sensitization with weekly scalp DPC. TCRdb independently ran MiXCR on the RACE reads; one entry per CDR3 protein. The sample lists roughly 120,000 distinct CDR3 sequences, about a tenth occurring once. The sequencing here drew on whole blood, taken in connection with sensitization to the hapten diphenylcyclopropenone (DPC). Receptors originate from a woman in her thirties or forties with alopecia areata. Some clones in this sample may be carry-over from other donors' samples.

This clonotype has ten or more counts. The V and J genes are TRBV4-1 and TRBJ1-4, with D unclear. The CDR3 extends over 15 amino acids. The V gene lost 1 base and the J gene lost 4 bases, with 10 bases spanning the gap. Per germline, CDR1 MGHRA and CDR2 YSYEKL. This CDR3 is CASSQASSNNEKLFF. CDR3 DNA: TGCGCCAGCAGCCAAGCATCGTCAAATAATGAAAAACTGTTTTTT.

This clonotype appeared many times. One end of the junction is discordant with germline, which a read error may explain. The chain joins TRBV4-2 to TRBJ1-3; possible D gene TRBD1, 5 bases. The CDR3 contains 15 residues. Germline assignment: CDR1 LGHNA and CDR2 YNFKEQ. The CDR3 coding sequence is TGTGCCAGCAGCCAGGATAGAACCGGCACCCGGGGGGTTCTTTTT. Its translation: CASSQDRTGTRGVLF.

In this sample, this clonotype turned up many times. Here the CDR3 DNA reads TGTGCCAGCAGCCGGGACAGGGCGAACTATGGCTACACCTTC. It specifies CASSRDRANYGYTF. This chain joins TRBV6-1 and TRBJ1-2; TRBD1 agrees at 9 bases. Germline V gene lookup returns CDR1 MNHNS and CDR2 SASEGT. Losses at the gene ends were 6 bases for V and 2 bases for J; bases not matched to a gene: 4. There are 14 residues in the CDR3.